The present entry profiles one T cell receptor (beta chain) with its context. The antigen is undetermined. Donors were systemically healthy Caucasian individuals from Russia aged 6 to 90 years. Each sample yielded at least 5 micrograms of PBMC total RNA. Primed by a sample-barcoded 5' primer and a J-beta primer mix, a second PCR proceeded for 7 to 11 cycles. A tag from a template-switch adaptor with 12 random nucleotides marked each cDNA molecule. TCRdb ran MiXCR on the 5' RACE reads and lists one entry per CDR3 protein. Seen here are 1.8 million or so distinct CDR3 sequences, 39% observed once, and the top ten hold roughly 23%. This record comes from a study of blood T cells in healthy people across ages. Study results and limitations: Getting older went along with TCR beta diversity per million T cells dropping roughly linearly.

What was sequenced was blood. This TCR was recovered from a human donor in good health.

The CDR3 region is CASSLGQGSFEKLFF. The CDR3 DNA reads TGCGCCAGCAGCTTGGGACAGGGATCTTTTGAAAAACTGTTTTTT. The V and J genes are TRBV5-1 and TRBJ1-4; 7 nucleotides align to TRBD1. The CDR3 spans 15 residues. Trimming at V came to 0 bases and at J to 7 bases, leaving 6 bases not matched to a gene. Germline assignment: CDR1 SGHRS and CDR2 YFSETQ.